This T cell receptor (beta chain) appears in the sequencing data of a study of control samples from healthy donors and cancer patients. TCRdb keeps only in-frame clones here, not all; method: immunoSEQ multiplex PCR. The data hold 110,000 or so clones, with around four fifths observed a single time. The germline gives CDR1 SEHNR, CDR2 FQNEAQ (reference sequence). This CDR3 spans 12 amino acids. Trimming took off 5 bases at V and 3 bases at J, with 8 bases between the two ends. Note on this clone: Other DNA sequences within the sample encode an identical CDR3.

The clonotype comes from a woman in her fifties or sixties in good health. The sequenced sample consisted of blood. The chain is built from TRBV7-9 and TRBJ2-7, with D perhaps TRBD1 (6 bases). CDR3 sequence (DNA): TGTGCCAGCAGCCTACAGGGCTACGAGCAGTACTTC. Protein: CASSLQGYEQYF.